The rows below give T cell receptor beta chains drawn from one sample of a study of CXCR3-negative and CXCR3-positive naive CD8 T cells. TCRdb re-called the 5' RACE reads and catalogs CDR3 proteins one per entry, DNA excluded. The data include tens of thousands of distinct CDR3 sequences; the top ten clones carry about 0.62%. The sample comprised naive CXCR3+ CD8+ T cells from blood. The receptors stem from a human donor in good health. Some clones in this sample may be carry-over from other donors' samples. Each CDR3 is given with its conserved first and last residue.

CDR3 | V | length | J
CASSLIGSSYNEQFF | TRBV28 | 15 | TRBJ2-1
CASSSLVSGAQETQYF | TRBV7-9 | 16 | TRBJ2-5
CASSYQWTGTQPNEQLF | TRBV6-2/TRBV6-3 | 17 | TRBJ2-1
CASSGGYGANVLTF | TRBV6-5 | 14 | TRBJ2-6
CASSPTGNQPQHF | TRBV7-9 | 13 | TRBJ1-5
CASSEWGGGASNEQFF | TRBV25-1 | 16 | TRBJ2-1
CSALERDPYNEQFF | TRBV29-1 | 14 | TRBJ2-1
CSFPRAPGDLSYNEQFF | TRBV29-1 | 17 | TRBJ2-1
CADQQEAAYEQYF | TRBV7-9 | 13 | TRBJ2-7
CAINDETAYEQYF | TRBV10-3 | 13 | TRBJ2-7
CASSILNTEAFF | TRBV5-4 | 12 | TRBJ1-1
CASSPGQTSGANYGYTF | TRBV11-3 | 17 | TRBJ1-2
CASSQVRQLQYF | TRBV14 | 12 | TRBJ2-7
CASGSSYEQYF | TRBV7-9 | 11 | TRBJ2-7
CASSWGTGGRTDTQYF | TRBV11-3 | 16 | TRBJ2-3
CATSRDATQGDEQFF | TRBV15 | 15 | TRBJ2-1
CASSAGLYNEQFF | TRBV7-2 | 13 | TRBJ2-1
CSARDTLDGETGELFF | TRBV20-1 | 16 | TRBJ2-2
CASSEGGQNYEQYF | TRBV2 | 14 | TRBJ2-7
CASSLKGGAPEQFF | TRBV7-9 | 14 | TRBJ2-1
CSVEESKLSSYNEQFF | TRBV29-1 | 16 | TRBJ2-1
CSVDGTGDYEQYF | TRBV29-1 | 13 | TRBJ2-7
CASSSISGVSGNTIYF | TRBV7-8 | 16 | TRBJ1-3
CASSSQGPHYSSGNTIYF | TRBV19 | 18 | TRBJ1-3
CATSRERTDGYEQYF | TRBV15 | 15 | TRBJ2-7
CASVSLSDRVAYEQYF | TRBV28 | 16 | TRBJ2-7
CASSFPTGDTQYF | TRBV27 | 13 | TRBJ2-3
CSVEGASTDTQYF | TRBV29-1 | 13 | TRBJ2-3
CASSQDRTGYEQYF | TRBV4-3 | 14 | TRBJ2-7
CASSLNQANQPQHF | TRBV28 | 14 | TRBJ1-5
CATSQRGLSYEKYF | TRBV15 | 14 | TRBJ2-7